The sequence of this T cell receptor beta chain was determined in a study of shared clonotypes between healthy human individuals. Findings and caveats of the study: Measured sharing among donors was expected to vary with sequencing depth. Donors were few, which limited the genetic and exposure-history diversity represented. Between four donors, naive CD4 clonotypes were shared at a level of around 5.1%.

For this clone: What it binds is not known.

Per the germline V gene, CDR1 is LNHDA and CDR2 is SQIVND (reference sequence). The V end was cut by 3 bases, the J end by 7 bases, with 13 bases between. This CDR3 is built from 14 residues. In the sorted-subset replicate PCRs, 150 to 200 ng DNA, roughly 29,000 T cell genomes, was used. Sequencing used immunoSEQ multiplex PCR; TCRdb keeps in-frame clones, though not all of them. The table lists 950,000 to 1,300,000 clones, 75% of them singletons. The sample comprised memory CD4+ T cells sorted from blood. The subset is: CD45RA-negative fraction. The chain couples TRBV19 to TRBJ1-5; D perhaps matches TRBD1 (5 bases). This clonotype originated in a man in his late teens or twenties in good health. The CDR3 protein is CASSMFRRGQPQHF. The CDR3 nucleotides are TGTGCCAGTAGTATGTTCCGTCGGGGCCAGCCCCAGCATTTT.